This record covers a single T cell receptor (beta chain). Primers: 60 Vbeta forward and 13 Jbeta reverse. Assay used: immunoSEQ multiplex PCR; TCRdb lists only in-frame clones, some missing. In the table there are under 150,000 clones, around 73% of which are singletons. The data were taken from a study of cytomegalovirus exposure and HLA in healthy donors. This CDR3 has 16 residues. Trimming shortened V by 2 bases and J by 6 bases, and 20 bases separated the two germline ends. The sequence derives from a woman in her 30s in good health and CMV-seropositive. Input material: PBMCs. V gene TRBV5-3 combines with J gene TRBJ1-2; D not resolved. TRBV5-3 is an ORF, with its function uncertain. Here the CDR3 DNA reads TGTGCCAGAAGCTTCTACAGAGACCGGCTGCTCGATGGCTACACCTTC. The encoded protein is CARSFYRDRLLDGYTF.